Shown below are 32 T cell receptor beta chains from a single sample sequenced in a study of blood T cells in healthy people across ages. Using a J-beta primer mix together with a sample-barcoded 5' primer, a second PCR was run for about 7 to 12 cycles. A single record per CDR3 protein comes from TCRdb applying MiXCR to the 5' RACE reads. The sample comprises roughly 1.6 million distinct CDR3 sequences, roughly a third of which are singletons, and over 9% rests with the top ten. The sequencing input was blood. The receptor set was obtained from a woman aged 30 to 39 in good health.

This rearrangement joins TRBV15 to TRBJ2-5; 9 bases line up with TRBD2. Germline trimming cut 0 bases from V and 4 bases from J; bases unmatched to any gene: 9. The CDR3 has 17 residues. CDR1 is LNHNV and CDR2 is YYDKDF in the germline V gene (reference sequence). For the CDR3, the DNA is TGTGCCACCAGCAGAGATAGGGGACTAGCCGGATCAGAGACCCAGTACTTC. Protein product: CATSRDRGLAGSETQYF.

The sample holds many counts of this clonotype. The chain uses TRBV7-2 and TRBJ2-1, with 9 bases aligning to TRBD2. The V and J ends lost 2 bases and 5 bases, in that order; junction bases with no gene match: 4. This CDR3 is built from 15 residues. The germline V gene has CDR1 SGHTA and CDR2 FQGNSA. The DNA for the CDR3 is TGTGCCAGCAGCTTACTAGCGGGGCAACACAATGAGCAGTTCTTC. Translation gives CASSLLAGQHNEQFF.

To note about this clonotype: A read error may produce the germline difference seen at one junction end. The V call is TRBV5-5, the J call TRBJ2-7; possibly TRBD1 or TRBD2 for D (5 bases each). The CDR3 runs to 14 residues. The V gene's germline CDR1 is SGHKS and CDR2 YYEKEE (reference sequence). The CDR3 DNA sequence: TGTGTCAGCAGCCTGGGACGGTATTACTACGAGCAGTACTTC. Amino acids: CVSSLGRYYYEQYF. The full variable domain, rest sourced from reference TRBV5-5 and TRBJ2-7, is DAGVTQSPTHLIKTRGQQVTLRCSPISGHKSVSWYQQVLGQGPQFIFQYYEKEERGRGNFPDRFSARQFPNYSSELNVNALLLGDSALYLCVSSLGRYYYEQYFGPGTRLTVT.

This chain uses TRBV10-2 with TRBJ1-1, with TRBD1 matching over 7 bases. CDR1 is WSHSY and CDR2 is SAAADI in the germline V gene. V dropped 6 bases and J dropped 3; count of bases not matched to a gene: 7. This CDR3 has 14 residues. The CDR3 bases are TGCGCCAGCAGCAACAGGGGAGTGCACACTGAAGCTTTCTTT. Translation: CASSNRGVHTEAFF.

The V call is TRBV28, the J call TRBJ1-2, with D tentatively TRBD1 (5 bases). V lost 6 bases to trimming and J lost 7 bases, with 18 bases between them. Germline loops: CDR1 MDHEN, CDR2 SYDVKM. The CDR3 length is 14 residues. The CDR3 DNA reads TGTGCCAGCAGGGTAAGGCCAGGGTATACTGGCTACACCTTC. It yields the protein CASRVRPGYTGYTF.

V gene TRBV4-1 combines with J gene TRBJ2-5; the match to TRBD2 covers 7 bases. CDR1 is MGHRA and CDR2 is YSYEKL in the germline V gene. The CDR3 extends over 16 amino acids. Germline trimming cut 4 bases from V and 7 bases from J; bases unmatched to any gene: 15. In DNA, the CDR3 is TGCGCCAGCAGCCTCCGGGGGGATAGAGAGGTAGTGACCCAGTACTTC. As protein: CASSLRGDREVVTQYF.

This chain connects TRBV6-1 to TRBJ2-7; possibly TRBD1 for D (6 bases). Germline assignment: CDR1 MNHNS and CDR2 SASEGT. CDR3 length: 14 amino acids. Deletions cut 1 base from V and 2 bases from J, with 9 bases between. The CDR3 is CASSEVDSTYEQYF. CDR3 coding DNA: TGTGCCAGCAGTGAAGTGGACAGTACCTACGAGCAGTACTTC.

This clonotype has only a few counts. This chain connects TRBV6-5 to TRBJ2-1; 9 nucleotides match TRBD2. The V segment lost 7 bases and the J segment 11 bases; nucleotides outside the gene matches: 9. The germline V gene encodes CDR1 MNHEY and CDR2 SVGAGI. The CDR3 consists of 13 residues. The CDR3 loop reads CASTGGRAGKQFF. The CDR3 bases are TGTGCCAGCACTGGCGGGAGGGCCGGTAAGCAGTTCTTC.

Only a few counts were recorded for this clonotype. This chain connects TRBV3-1 to TRBJ2-1; TRBD2 matches at 7 bases. This CDR3 is 15 amino acids long. The V gene end was trimmed by 4 bases and the J gene end by 5 bases; junction bases not matched to a gene: 8. From germline, CDR1 is LGHDT and CDR2 YNNKEL (reference sequence). CDR3 bases: TGTGCCAGCAGCCCAGGGAGGGAGAGGAACAATGAGCAGTTCTTC. Amino acid sequence: CASSPGRERNNEQFF.

This chain joins TRBV30 and TRBJ1-2; no definite D call. Germline loops: CDR1 GTSNPN, CDR2 SVGIG (reference sequence). V was pared by 3 bases and J by 7 bases, with 9 bases between. The CDR3 is 11 amino acids. CDR3 sequence reads: CAWRLGFGYTF. The CDR3 nucleotides read TGTGCCTGGAGGTTGGGGTTTGGCTACACCTTC.

This chain joins TRBV11-2 and TRBJ2-7; the D gene is possibly TRBD2 (6 bases). Germline values: CDR1 SGHAT, CDR2 FQNNGV. V was trimmed by 8 bases and J by 2 bases, leaving 10 bases between them. The CDR3 sequence is 12 residues long. DNA of the CDR3: TGTGCCAGCGGCGGGGACGCCTACGAGCAGTACTTC. It is translated as CASGGDAYEQYF.

Many counts were recorded for this clonotype. The rearrangement links TRBV29-1 to TRBJ2-5, with TRBD1 identical over 9 bases. This CDR3 spans 15 amino acids. With 3 bases clipped from V and 2 bases from J, the junction kept 7 bases outside the gene matches. Looked up from germline, CDR1 is SQVTM and CDR2 is ANQGSEA. CDR3 DNA sequence: TGCAGCGTTGAGGGTGCGGGACAGGGTCAAGAGACCCAGTACTTC. Translating it yields CSVEGAGQGQETQYF.

To note about this clonotype: The junction shows a germline mismatch at one end, possibly a read error. This sequence joins TRBV20-1 and TRBJ2-1; tentatively, D is TRBD1 or TRBD2 (5 bases each). CDR1 is DFQATT and CDR2 is SNEGSKA in the germline V gene (reference sequence). CDR3 length: 14 amino acids. For the CDR3, the DNA is TGCAGGGCTAGAGATTCCACCGGGACCAATGAGCAGTTCTTC. Translated, it gives CRARDSTGTNEQFF.

This clonotype occurred once. At one end, the junction sequence differs from germline, possibly due to a read error. The chain joins TRBV20-1 to TRBJ2-1, with TRBD2 identical over 7 bases. Looked up from germline, CDR1 is DFQATT and CDR2 is SNEGSKA (reference sequence). CDR3 size: 16 residues. CDR3 sequence: CGARGGEGYIYNEQFF. The CDR3 bases are TGCGGTGCTAGAGGTGGGGAGGGCTACATCTACAATGAGCAGTTCTTC.

This chain joins TRBV27 and TRBJ2-1, with 11 bases matching TRBD2. The V gene end was trimmed by 5 bases and the J gene end by 8 bases; junction bases not matched to a gene: 8. This CDR3 spans 15 amino acids. The germline V gene has CDR1 MNHEY and CDR2 SMNVEV (reference sequence). The CDR3 nucleotides are TGTGCCAGCAGTCAGACTAGCGGGATGTGGGATGAGCAGTTCTTC. This sequence encodes CASSQTSGMWDEQFF.

This clonotype has a handful of counts. At one end the junction does not follow the germline gene, possibly because of a read error. This chain connects TRBV7-9 to TRBJ1-2, with a tentative D call TRBD1 (5 bases). The V gene's germline CDR1 is SEHNR and CDR2 FQNEAQ (reference sequence). This CDR3 is 14 amino acids long. The CDR3 here is CTSSPEGGTYGYTF. In nucleotides, the CDR3 is TGTACCAGCAGCCCAGAGGGAGGGACCTATGGCTACACCTTC.

The genes are TRBV9 and TRBJ2-3; D is unclear. The CDR3 loop spans 13 amino acids. Germline CDR1 and CDR2: SGDLS and YYNGEE. Trimming removed 0 bases from V and 5 bases from J, with 7 bases in between. CDR3 bases: TGTGCCAGCAGCGTAGAGTCAAGAGATACGCAGTATTTT. It translates to CASSVESRDTQYF.

The genes are TRBV28 and TRBJ2-3; 9 bases line up with TRBD1. Germline values: CDR1 MDHEN, CDR2 SYDVKM. The V segment lost 7 bases and the J segment 2 bases; nucleotides outside the gene matches: 10. This CDR3 region has 16 residues. The CDR3, as DNA: TGTGCCAGCAAAACAGGGGGCTTAAGTAACACAGATACGCAGTATTTT. This codes for CASKTGGLSNTDTQYF.

The chain carries TRBV18 and TRBJ2-3, with D hard to call. V was shortened by 0 bases and J by 4 bases, with 14 bases between the two germline ends. The germline CDR1 and CDR2 sequences are KGHSH and LQKENI. The CDR3 is 16 amino acids. In DNA form, the CDR3 reads TGTGCCAGCTCACCACCTGCTCTCCCCTTGGCAGATACGCAGTATTTT. Protein sequence: CASSPPALPLADTQYF.

The chain combines TRBV20-1 with TRBJ1-5; no definite D call. CDR3 length: 14 residues. V lost 3 bases and J lost 7, with 16 bases in between. Looked up from germline, CDR1 is DFQATT and CDR2 is SNEGSKA (reference sequence). CDR3 sequence reads: CSARYGLGNQPQHF. The CDR3 DNA reads TGCAGTGCTAGGTACGGGTTAGGTAACCAGCCCCAGCATTTT.

This clonotype has only a few counts. This chain uses TRBV24-1 with TRBJ2-7, with TRBD1 matching 7 bases. V dropped 4 bases and J dropped 5; count of bases not matched to a gene: 13. Per germline, CDR1 KGHDR and CDR2 SFDVKD. The CDR3 sequence is 16 residues long. CDR3 in amino acids: CATSEASGQRGDEQYF. CDR3 nucleotides: TGTGCCACCAGTGAAGCCTCGGGACAGAGGGGCGACGAGCAGTACTTC.

This clonotype was detected a few times. V usage is TRBV20-1 and J usage is TRBJ2-5; 13 bases match TRBD2. Matching the DNA end better, TRBJ2-7 makes the J call doubtful. Germline V gene sequence: CDR1 DFQATT, CDR2 SNEGSKA (reference sequence). The CDR3 has 14 residues. CDR3 loop: CSAGTSGGAGEQYF. The CDR3 region has the DNA TGCAGTGCTGGAACTAGCGGGGGGGCGGGCGAGCAGTACTTC.

The rearrangement joins TRBV4-2 to TRBJ2-4, with TRBD1 matching over 7 bases. Matching the DNA end better, TRBJ2-7 makes the J call doubtful. The CDR3 runs to 16 residues. CDR1 and CDR2 (germline): LGHNA, YNFKEQ. CDR3 nucleotides: TGTGCCAGCAGCCAGACTCCAGGGGGAAGCTCCTACGAGCAGTACTTC. It encodes CASSQTPGGSSYEQYF.

In its sample, this clonotype was seen a few times. The chain links TRBV7-9 to TRBJ2-7; D is undetermined. There are 13 residues in the CDR3. CDR1 and CDR2 from the germline V gene are SEHNR and FQNEAQ (reference sequence). Between the trimmed V and J ends, which lost 11 bases and 3 bases, there was a span of 17 bases. CDR3 amino acids: CASKLAGNYEQYF. The DNA for the CDR3 is TGTGCCTCAAAGTTGGCAGGAAACTACGAGCAGTACTTC.

The sample holds a few counts of this clonotype. The chain combines TRBV20-1 with TRBJ1-2; TRBD1 agrees at 7 bases. Looked up from germline, CDR1 is DFQATT and CDR2 is SNEGSKA (reference sequence). This CDR3 region has 16 residues. The V and J ends lost 5 bases and 0 bases, in that order; junction bases with no gene match: 12. The CDR3 reads CSARALGTVTNYGYTF. CDR3 nucleotides: TGCAGTGCTCGCGCCCTAGGGACAGTAACTAACTATGGCTACACCTTC.

This clonotype was seen once. The chain has TRBV7-3 and TRBJ1-1; unclear D gene. The CDR3 is 14 residues long. Trimming removed 5 bases from V and 2 bases from J, with 12 bases in between. Germline V gene data show CDR1 as SGHTA and CDR2 as FQGTGA. The CDR3 coding sequence is TGTGCCAGCAGCGCGGACTCGATAAACACTGAAGCTTTCTTT. Residues: CASSADSINTEAFF. Looking up the rest from reference TRBV7-3 and TRBJ1-1 gives the full variable domain: GAGVSQTPSNKVTEKGKYVELRCDPISGHTALYWYRQSLGQGPEFLIYFQGTGAADDSGLPNDRFFAVRPEGSVSTLKIQRTERGDSAVYLCASSADSINTEAFFGQGTRLTVV.

This clonotype was counted between two and nine times. The chain recombines TRBV6-5 with TRBJ1-2; 7 bases agree with TRBD1. The CDR3 sequence is 12 residues long. In germline, CDR1 is MNHEY, CDR2 SVGAGI. V lost 2 bases to trimming and J lost 10 bases; unmatched junction nucleotides: 4. The CDR3 reads CASSYGDRNYTF. CDR3 sequence (DNA): TGTGCCAGCAGTTACGGGGACAGAAACTACACCTTC.

Comments on this clonotype: A much bigger clone sits one base away, suggesting this may be a read error. The V and J genes are TRBV9 and TRBJ2-2, with no clear D. Trimming took 0 bases from V and 6 from J, leaving 12 bases between them. The CDR3 is made up of 15 amino acids. From germline, CDR1 is SGDLS and CDR2 YYNGEE. The CDR3 sequence is CASSVAIRSSGELFF. The CDR3, as DNA: TGTGCCAGCAGCGTAGCCATTAGATCCTCCGGGGAGCTGTTTTTT.

The sample holds many counts of this clonotype. V usage is TRBV29-1 and J usage is TRBJ2-5; D call uncertain. Deletions cut 7 bases from V and 1 base from J, with 10 bases between. The CDR3 is 12 residues long. Germline-derived CDR1 and CDR2 are SQVTM and ANQGSEA. DNA of the CDR3: TGCAGCGCGTCTAACCTCCAAGAGACCCAGTACTTC. Protein sequence: CSASNLQETQYF.

The chain uses TRBV5-4 and TRBJ2-4, with D tentatively TRBD2 (5 bases). The J call is uncertain, as TRBJ2-7 better fits the DNA end. The CDR3 totals 15 residues. CDR1 SGHNT and CDR2 YYREEE come from the germline V gene (reference sequence). CDR3 loop: CASSSPGMAHYEQYF. The CDR3 DNA reads as TGTGCCAGCAGCTCTCCCGGGATGGCTCACTACGAGCAGTACTTC.

V usage is TRBV20-1 and J usage is TRBJ2-1, with unresolved D. This CDR3 spans 14 amino acids. V was shortened by 3 bases and J by 5 bases, with 14 bases between the two germline ends. CDR1 and CDR2 (germline): DFQATT, SNEGSKA (reference sequence). The CDR3 region is CSARPRRSHNEQFF. In nucleotides, the CDR3 is TGCAGTGCTAGGCCCCGACGATCCCACAATGAGCAGTTCTTC.

This clonotype was seen at least ten times. The rearrangement joins TRBV29-1 to TRBJ2-5; D remains unclear. CDR3 length equals 11 residues. The V and J ends lost 4 bases and 2 bases respectively, with 5 bases between them. In germline, CDR1 is SQVTM, CDR2 ANQGSEA. CDR3 DNA sequence: TGCAGCGTTGTACAGCAAGAGACCCAGTACTTC. Translating gives CSVVQQETQYF.